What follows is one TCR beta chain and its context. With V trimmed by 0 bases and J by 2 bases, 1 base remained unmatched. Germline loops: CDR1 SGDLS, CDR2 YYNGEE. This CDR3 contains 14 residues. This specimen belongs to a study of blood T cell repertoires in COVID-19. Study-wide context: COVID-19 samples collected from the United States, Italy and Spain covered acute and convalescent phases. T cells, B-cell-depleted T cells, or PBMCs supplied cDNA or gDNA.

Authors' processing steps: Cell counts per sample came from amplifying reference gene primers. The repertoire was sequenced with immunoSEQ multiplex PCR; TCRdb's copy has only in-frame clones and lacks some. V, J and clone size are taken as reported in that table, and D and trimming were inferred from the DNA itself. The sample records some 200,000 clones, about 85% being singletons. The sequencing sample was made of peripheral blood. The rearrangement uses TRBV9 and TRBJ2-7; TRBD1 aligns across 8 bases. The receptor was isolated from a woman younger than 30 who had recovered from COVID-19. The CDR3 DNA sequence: TGTGCCAGCAGCGTAGGGACAGGGACCTACGAGCAGTACTTC. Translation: CASSVGTGTYEQYF.